The 21 T cell receptor beta chains below come from one sample, sequenced in a study of blood T cell repertoires in COVID-19. The repertoire was sequenced with immunoSEQ multiplex PCR; TCRdb's copy has only in-frame clones and lacks some. This table has about 190,000 clones, more than 75% appearing once. The sample taken for sequencing was peripheral blood. The receptors shown here come from a human donor in a cohort sampled during active COVID-19.

This chain joins TRBV5-4 and TRBJ2-1, with 8 nucleotides matching TRBD2. J gave up 5 bases and V 6 bases, and 4 bases lay outside the gene matches. From germline, CDR1 is SGHNT and CDR2 YYREEE (reference sequence). This CDR3 region has 13 residues. DNA for the CDR3: TGTGCCAGCACGGGGGGGATCGACAATGAGCAGTTCTTC. Translating gives CASTGGIDNEQFF.

The genes are TRBV5-1 and TRBJ2-7; D uncertain. Trimming cost V 4 bases and J 4 bases, with 12 bases left between them. Germline V lookup: CDR1 SGHRS, CDR2 YFSETQ. The CDR3 spans 13 residues. The CDR3 loop is CASSPESMYEQYF. CDR3 coding DNA: TGCGCCAGCAGCCCTGAGAGTATGTACGAGCAGTACTTC.

J is TRBJ2-1 and V is TRBV19; tentative D call: TRBD1 (5 bases). The CDR3 consists of 15 residues. Per germline, CDR1 LNHDA and CDR2 SQIVND (reference sequence). The V end was cut by 5 bases, the J end by 6 bases, with 17 bases between. The CDR3 nucleotides read TGTGCCAGTAGTGGTCCCCAGGGTCCCACCAATGAGCAGTTCTTC. Translating gives CASSGPQGPTNEQFF.

The chain is built from TRBV12-3 or TRBV12-4 and TRBJ1-2, with D possibly matching TRBD1 (5 bases). This CDR3 is 12 amino acids long. Trimming stripped 10 bases from V and 4 bases from J, with 13 bases between. The CDR3 coding sequence is TGTGCCACCTCCCTGGGGGGCTATGGCTACACCTTC. It translates to CATSLGGYGYTF.

The chain recombines TRBV19 with TRBJ1-1, with D uncertain. With 5 bases removed from V and 1 base from J, the gap between germline ends came to 8 bases. Germline loops: CDR1 LNHDA, CDR2 SQIVND (reference sequence). The CDR3 length is 13 residues. The CDR3 DNA is TGTGCCAGTAGTGCCCACAAGAACACTGAAGCTTTCTTT. This sequence encodes CASSAHKNTEAFF.

The chain has TRBV7-8 and TRBJ2-7, with a weak D call TRBD1 (6 bases). Germline CDR1 reads SGHVS; CDR2 reads FQNEAQ. V was clipped by 5 bases and J by 3 bases, with 17 bases between them. This CDR3 has 15 residues. This CDR3 reads CASSPSPGQSYEQYF. CDR3 DNA sequence: TGTGCCAGCAGCCCTAGTCCGGGACAAAGCTACGAGCAGTACTTC.

The chain recombines TRBV18 with TRBJ1-3; the D gene is possibly TRBD1 (6 bases). In germline, CDR1 is KGHSH, CDR2 LQKENI. The CDR3 is 15 residues long. With 2 bases removed from V and 0 bases from J, the gap between germline ends came to 8 bases. The CDR3 DNA reads TGTGCCAGCTCACCAGGGACAACCTCTGGAAACACCATATATTTT. Residues: CASSPGTTSGNTIYF.

The genes are TRBV3-1 (or the pseudogene TRBV3-2) and TRBJ1-4, with D possibly matching TRBD1 (5 bases). V lost 6 bases and J 8 bases, leaving 19 bases between the germline ends. The CDR3 contains 15 residues. Germline V gene sequence: CDR1 LGHDT, CDR2 YNNKEL (reference sequence). CDR3 region: CASSPVGRPGEKLFF. The CDR3 coding sequence is TGTGCCAGCAGTCCCGTAGGAAGGCCAGGGGAAAAACTGTTTTTT.

J is TRBJ2-2 and V is TRBV5-1, with a weak D call TRBD1 (6 bases). Germline values: CDR1 SGHRS, CDR2 YFSETQ. Deletions cut 4 bases from V and 0 bases from J, with 10 bases between. This CDR3 region has 15 residues. CDR3 sequence: CASSDRTANTGELFF. DNA for the CDR3: TGCGCCAGCAGCGATAGGACAGCGAACACCGGGGAGCTGTTTTTT.

The chain is built from TRBV7-9 and TRBJ2-1, with 7 positions matching TRBD1. Germline V gene sequence: CDR1 SEHNR, CDR2 FQNEAQ (reference sequence). This CDR3 spans 17 amino acids. The V segment lost 4 bases and the J segment 6 bases; nucleotides outside the gene matches: 15. The CDR3: CASSSRRRQGSGNEQFF. Here the CDR3 DNA reads TGTGCCAGCAGCTCCCGTCGGAGACAGGGATCCGGCAATGAGCAGTTCTTC.

The rearrangement uses TRBV11-2 and TRBJ2-3, with 11 bases aligning to TRBD2. Germline assignment: CDR1 SGHAT and CDR2 FQNNGV. The CDR3 is 15 residues long. V lost 6 bases and J lost 4; bases outside the gene matches: 6. CDR3 bases: TGTGCCAGCAGTCAGAGTAGCGGGAGGGCAGATACGCAGTATTTT. Its protein is CASSQSSGRADTQYF.

The chain combines TRBV6-2 or TRBV6-3 with TRBJ1-1; 10 bases agree with TRBD1. Trimming removed 6 bases from V and 7 bases from J; junction bases left unmatched: 11. Germline V gene sequence: CDR1 MNHEY, CDR2 SVGEGT. The CDR3 sequence is 15 residues long. The CDR3 bases are TGTGCCAGCAGCCAGGACAGGGGGGGGTCGTATGAAGCTTTCTTT. Encoded protein: CASSQDRGGSYEAFF.

The chain combines TRBV30 with TRBJ2-7; D is unclear. Germline-derived CDR1 and CDR2 are GTSNPN and SVGIG (reference sequence). CDR3 length: 12 residues. V gave up 3 bases and J gave up 1 base, with 7 bases separating them. The CDR3 reads CAWRRGSYEQYF. The CDR3 DNA reads as TGTGCCTGGAGGCGAGGTTCCTACGAGCAGTACTTC.

The chain uses TRBV6-5 and TRBJ2-5; D remains ambiguous. Trimming took off 6 bases at V and 5 bases at J, with 7 bases between the two ends. Germline V gene lookup returns CDR1 MNHEY and CDR2 SVGAGI. This CDR3 is built from 11 residues. CDR3 DNA: TGTGCCAGCAGCTCCAGGGAGACCCAGTACTTC. Encoded protein: CASSSRETQYF.

Regarding this clone: A read error may account for a junction end that differs from germline. The chain employs TRBV6-6 and TRBJ1-2; no reliable D call. The CDR3 totals 14 residues. In germline, CDR1 is MNHNY, CDR2 SVGAGI (reference sequence). The CDR3 coding sequence is TGTGCCAGCAGCCCCCGAACACAAAACTATGGCCACACCTTC. This sequence encodes CASSPRTQNYGHTF.

The rearrangement uses TRBV9 and TRBJ1-2; D is unresolved. The CDR3 sequence is 18 residues long. V gave up 0 bases and J gave up 7 bases, with 25 bases separating them. Looked up from germline, CDR1 is SGDLS and CDR2 is YYNGEE. Written as DNA, the CDR3 is TGTGCCAGCAGCGTAGATATCGACCTGGCGCCCCTGGGGAGTGGCTACACCTTC. It is translated as CASSVDIDLAPLGSGYTF.

This sequence joins TRBV29-1 and TRBJ2-7, with 12 nucleotides matching TRBD2. The CDR3 sequence is 13 residues long. Germline CDR1 SQVTM, CDR2 ANQGSEA. Trimming took 6 bases from V and 7 from J; bases not matched to a gene: 7. CDR3 amino acids: CSVRLAGAAEQYF. CDR3 nucleotides: TGCAGCGTCCGACTAGCGGGAGCCGCGGAGCAGTACTTC.

The chain couples TRBV10-2 to TRBJ2-3; 10 nucleotides match TRBD2. The CDR3 contains 17 residues. Unmatched junction bases numbered 7, after V lost 0 bases and J lost 4 bases. CDR1 WSHSY and CDR2 SAAADI come from the germline V gene. The chain's CDR3 is CASSESSVAGGPDTQYF. CDR3 DNA: TGCGCCAGCAGTGAGTCCTCGGTAGCGGGAGGACCAGATACGCAGTATTTT.

This clone occurred once. The chain recombines TRBV6-5 with TRBJ2-3, with D hard to call. The CDR3 sequence is 13 residues long. From germline, CDR1 is MNHEY and CDR2 SVGAGI. V shed 10 bases and J shed 0 bases, with 11 bases lying between them. This chain's CDR3 is CAILYWSTDTQYF. The CDR3, as DNA: TGTGCCATCCTATACTGGAGCACAGATACGCAGTATTTT.

This CDR3 is CASSSSGGSGNTIYF. Written as DNA, the CDR3 is TGTGCCAGCAGCTCATCAGGGGGCTCTGGAAACACCATATATTTT. The gene calls are TRBV11-2 and TRBJ1-3; the match to TRBD1 covers 7 bases. This CDR3 is built from 15 residues. Germline loops: CDR1 SGHAT, CDR2 FQNNGV. The junction had 3 bases not matched to a gene; V was cut back by 4 bases and J by 0 bases.

The chain links TRBV19 to TRBJ2-3; 8 positions match TRBD2. After removal of 4 bases from V and 0 bases from J, the junction contained 0 bases not matched to a gene. CDR3 length: 14 residues. Germline V lookup: CDR1 LNHDA, CDR2 SQIVND (reference sequence). Here the CDR3 DNA reads TGTGCCAGTAGTACTAGCGGGAGCACAGATACGCAGTATTTT. This sequence encodes CASSTSGSTDTQYF. Filled out from reference TRBV19 and TRBJ2-3, the complete variable domain reads DGGITQSPKYLFRKEGQNVTLSCEQNLNHDAMYWYRQDPGQGLRLIYYSQIVNDFQKGDIAEGYSVSREKKESFPLTVTSAQKNPTAFYLCASSTSGSTDTQYFGPGTRLTVL.